This entry concerns a single T cell receptor (beta chain). This clonotype appeared many times. Its antigen has not been determined. Per-base qualities were not stored, and no clone one base away is much larger. For repertoire sequencing, the TCR beta CDR3 regions were amplified from RNA transcripts. A first-round RT-PCR used HTBI primers with the Qiagen OneStep RT-PCR kit, followed by a second-round multiplex PCR, size selection and purification. Libraries were sequenced on an Illumina HiSeq2000 using paired-end 100 bp reads. As for the original processing: SOAPnuke was used to process the reads, throwing out any read that had adapters, had uncalled bases, had a mean Phred below 15, or lacked an exact constant-primer or identifier match. COPE v1.2.5 was used to merge the high-quality paired reads. Each unique nucleotide sequence was defined as a clonotype, and clonotypes were aligned to IMGT TRB V, D and J references with MiTCR v1.1. Analysis was restricted to V-J combinations with a frequency above 0.0001, which covered just over 98% of repertoires. A TCR clonal expansion and chaos score per V-J combination was defined as the ratio of F50 clonal expansion to chaos observed in the TCRdist matrix. Features were reduced by Welch's t-statistics and random forest to around 14 V-J combinations, which fed a naive Bayes classifier. Thyroid-blood repertoire similarity was quantified with the Morisita-Horn index. TCRdb passed the public sequencing reads through fastp at Q25 and MiXCR, retaining productive beta sequences. Entries are consolidated by CDR3 protein sequence, retaining the most common genes and DNA. TCRdb assigned the V and J calls; the authors' analysis was not used. In all, the sample holds about 590,000 distinct CDR3 sequences, and about 40% of those were seen once. Of the sample, approximately 4.1% is held by the ten largest clones.

Ends trimmed: V by 2 bases, J by 2 bases; bases unmatched to a gene: 0. Its CDR3 holds 13 amino acids, cysteine through phenylalanine. Only the CDR3 region is kept as DNA, spanning 39 bases read in frame from base 1. From the germline V gene, CDR1 is ENHRY and CDR2 is SYGVKD. The hyperthyroidism patients were 18 to 65 years old and newly diagnosed, with a disease duration of less than 2 months. Patients with other autoimmune diseases, uncontrolled infections, pregnancy or lactation were excluded. Clinical symptoms, serum thyroxine, TRAb, thyroid ultrasound and orbital computed tomography formed the basis of the diagnosis. Trizol reagent was used to extract the total RNA, and its quality was then checked on an Agilent 2100 Bioanalyzer. The data were obtained in a study of Graves' ophthalmopathy and Graves' hyperthyroidism (dated by TCRdb to 2017 to 2018). Broadly, across the study: Stable hyperthyroidism was defined as no progression to ophthalmopathy within 18 months of follow-up. In roughly 6 hyperthyroidism patients, the T-cell repertoire of thyroid tissue was compared with the T-cell repertoire of blood. TCR beta repertoire signatures were used to distinguish Graves' ophthalmopathy from Graves' hyperthyroidism and to predict progression to ophthalmopathy. Following sample collection, hyperthyroidism patients were given methimazole at a starting dose of 30 mg daily, and ophthalmopathy patients were given high-dose intravenous methylprednisolone. To explore V-J signatures that distinguish ophthalmopathy from hyperthyroidism, a discovery set of about a hundred patients was enrolled, made up of 43 with ophthalmopathy and 55 to 65 with stable hyperthyroidism. For independent validation, a separate cohort was made up of some 19 hyperthyroidism patients plus 17 patients who later progressed from hyperthyroidism to ophthalmopathy. In total, over 130 blood samples were TCR-sequenced: approximately 42 ophthalmopathy, around 75 hyperthyroidism and approximately 17 hyperthyroidism-to-ophthalmopathy patients.

Beyond this particular receptor, the publication reports: The 13-signature model separated ophthalmopathy from stable hyperthyroidism with 85% to 90% sensitivity and approximately 83% specificity in cross-validation, and 80%/75% in the test set. Sample size was not predetermined statistically, and investigators were not blinded to group allocation. In validation, the model predicted ophthalmopathy progression with about 71% sensitivity and about 77% specificity; roughly 12 predicted patients were CT-confirmed with GO in a median of approximately 6.2 months. Among expanded thyroid clonotypes with frequency above 0.001, most also showed up in blood, which suggests that blood repertoires may reflect the thyroid immune response.

The sequenced sample was peripheral blood or thyroid tissue (not recorded which). The V and J genes are TRBV10-3 and TRBJ2-7, with 7 bases aligning to TRBD2. This clonotype was sampled from an adult man with Graves' hyperthyroidism. CDR3 loop: CAISERGAYEQYF. Here is the DNA: TGTGCCATCAGTGAGCGGGGGGCCTACGAGCAGTACTTC.